The 5 T cell receptor beta chains given below trace back to one sample, sequenced in a study of cytomegalovirus exposure and HLA in healthy donors. With 60 Vbeta and 13 Jbeta primers, the PCR was carried out. Repertoires were generated with immunoSEQ multiplex PCR, while TCRdb's copy carries only in-frame clones and drops some. Among around 190,000 clones, 80% were seen once, and the ten largest hold 4.5% to 6%. Source material: PBMCs. Receptors originate from a man in his forties in good health and CMV-seronegative.

The chain combines TRBV6-5 with TRBJ1-1; TRBD1 matches at 9 bases. The CDR3 sequence is 14 residues long. Germline loops: CDR1 MNHEY, CDR2 SVGAGI. J was trimmed by 7 bases and V by 4 bases; bases with no gene match: 7. CDR3 in DNA: TGTGCCAGCAGTTTTCGGACAGGGGAAGGTGAAGCTTTCTTT. It specifies CASSFRTGEGEAFF.

V usage is TRBV10-3 and J usage is TRBJ2-2, with 9 bases fitting TRBD1. Trimming took 8 bases from V and 4 from J; bases not matched to a gene: 17. There are 18 residues in the CDR3. Germline lookup yields CDR1 ENHRY and CDR2 SYGVKD. In nucleotides, the CDR3 is TGTGCCATCTCGAAGACGGACAGGGGATTGGGGGGCACCGGGGAGCTGTTTTTT. This sequence encodes CAISKTDRGLGGTGELFF.

DNA of the CDR3: TGTGCCAGCAGCTTAACGCACCGAGGACAGGGCCTCATGAACACTGAAGCTTTCTTT. It codes for CASSLTHRGQGLMNTEAFF. This chain uses TRBV7-6 with TRBJ1-1; 8 nucleotides line up with TRBD1. Germline CDR1 SGHVS, CDR2 FNYEAQ. The V and J ends lost 2 bases and 0 bases, in that order; junction bases with no gene match: 14. CDR3 size: 19 residues.

This chain links TRBV11-3 with TRBJ2-1; 12 nucleotides agree with TRBD2. Germline V CDR1 and CDR2: SGHNT, YENEEA. Trimming at V came to 0 bases and at J to 7 bases, leaving 13 bases not matched to a gene. This CDR3 has 19 residues. CDR3 sequence reads: CASSLDMWLATSGSNEQFF. The CDR3 nucleotides are TGTGCCAGCAGCTTAGATATGTGGCTGGCGACTAGCGGGAGTAATGAGCAGTTCTTC.

The CDR3 region is CASSTPGGGGYTF. CDR3 bases: TGCGCCAGCAGCACCCCAGGGGGCGGTGGCTACACCTTC. The chain uses TRBV5-1 and TRBJ1-2, with TRBD1 matching over 8 bases. The CDR3 consists of 13 residues. Per germline, CDR1 SGHRS and CDR2 YFSETQ. With V trimmed by 4 bases and J by 7 bases, 6 bases remained unmatched.